What follows are 9 T cell receptor beta chains derived from one specimen sequenced in a study of cytomegalovirus exposure and HLA in healthy donors. Primers included in the PCR were 60 Vbeta and 13 Jbeta primers. The method was immunoSEQ multiplex PCR; TCRdb's version includes in-frame clones alone and lacks a portion of them. The sample lists around 190,000 clones, roughly 87% seen once, with about 1.1% in the top ten. The specimen sequenced was PBMCs. The receptors were sampled from a boy between 2 and 10 years old in good health and CMV-seronegative.

The V and J genes are TRBV7-3 and TRBJ2-7; 10 bases match TRBD1. In germline, CDR1 is SGHTA, CDR2 FQGTGA. The CDR3 has 15 residues. Unmatched junction bases numbered 9, after V lost 6 bases and J lost 4 bases. CDR3: CASSTDRDRGYEQYF. CDR3 coding DNA: TGTGCCAGCAGTACCGATCGGGACAGGGGATACGAGCAGTACTTC.

The chain combines TRBV4-2 with TRBJ2-7; tentative D call: TRBD2 (6 bases). The germline V and J ends were trimmed by 2 bases and 1 base, with 12 bases remaining between them. The CDR3 runs 15 residues. Germline-derived CDR1 and CDR2 are LGHNA and YNFKEQ. The CDR3 sequence: CASSQSLAGSYEQYF. CDR3 nucleotide sequence: TGTGCCAGCAGCCAAAGTCTGGCGGGATCCTACGAGCAGTACTTC.

This chain uses TRBV5-8 with TRBJ2-2; unclear D gene. V gave up 1 base and J gave up 1 base, with 8 bases separating them. Germline CDR1 is SGHTS and CDR2 is YDEGEE. CDR3 length: 15 residues. Written as DNA, the CDR3 is TGTGCCAGCAGCTTGTCGGTGAGGAACACCGGGGAGCTGTTTTTT. It yields the protein CASSLSVRNTGELFF.

This chain uses TRBV5-1 with TRBJ2-5, with TRBD1 identical over 7 bases. V lost 0 bases to trimming and J lost 2 bases; unmatched junction nucleotides: 4. The germline CDR1 and CDR2 sequences are SGHRS and YFSETQ. The CDR3 has 15 residues. DNA of the CDR3: TGCGCCAGCAGCTTGGACACAGGGGATCAAGAGACCCAGTACTTC. It specifies CASSLDTGDQETQYF. Combining the CDR3 with reference TRBV5-1 and TRBJ2-5 gives the whole variable domain KAGVTQTPRYLIKTRGQQVTLSCSPISGHRSVSWYQQTPGQGLQFLFEYFSETQRNKGNFPGRFSGRQFSNSRSEMNVSTLELGDSALYLCASSLDTGDQETQYFGPGTRLLVL.

V gene TRBV2 combines with J gene TRBJ1-2, with D possibly being TRBD1 (5 bases). The CDR3 is 16 amino acids. Germline V CDR1 and CDR2: SNHLY, FYNNEI. Trimming pared 0 bases from V and 8 bases from J, leaving 19 bases between. The CDR3 region has the DNA TGTGCCAGCAGTGAAGCGCTTCAGGTGGCAGGGAACGGCTACACCTTC. It is translated as CASSEALQVAGNGYTF.

V gene TRBV10-2 combines with J gene TRBJ1-2; D is unresolved. The ends were cut back, 0 bases at V and 7 bases at J, with 9 bases in the middle. The CDR3 extends over 13 amino acids. CDR1 is WSHSY and CDR2 is SAAADI in the germline V gene. CDR3 residues: CASSESGIRGYTF. The CDR3, as DNA: TGCGCCAGCAGTGAGTCCGGGATTCGTGGCTACACCTTC.

The V and J genes are TRBV18 and TRBJ1-2, with D maybe TRBD1 (6 bases). Between the trimmed V and J ends, which lost 4 bases and 4 bases, there was a span of 13 bases. The CDR3 extends over 14 amino acids. The germline V gene has CDR1 KGHSH and CDR2 LQKENI. CDR3 coding DNA: TGTGCCAGCTCACAGGCCGGGACACCCTATGGCTACACCTTC. It translates to CASSQAGTPYGYTF.

CDR3 sequence: CASTLRGPGNEQFF. For the CDR3, the DNA is TGTGCCAGCACCCTGCGGGGGCCGGGCAATGAGCAGTTCTTC. The chain joins TRBV28 to TRBJ2-1; maybe TRBD2 (7 bases). Germline CDR1 MDHEN, CDR2 SYDVKM. V lost 7 bases and J 6 bases, leaving 16 bases between the germline ends. The CDR3 runs to 14 residues.

The V gene is TRBV29-1, the J gene TRBJ1-2; D is ambiguous. The CDR3 length is 13 residues. Trimming stripped 6 bases from V and 3 bases from J, with 14 bases between. Germline CDR1 SQVTM, CDR2 ANQGSEA. The CDR3 DNA follows: TGCAGCGTCGGGGTTGGGCAGGACTATGGCTACACCTTC. Translated, it gives CSVGVGQDYGYTF.